The rows below give T cell receptor beta chains drawn from one sample of a study of shared clonotypes between healthy human individuals. Data came from immunoSEQ multiplex PCR; TCRdb stores just in-frame clones and leaves some out. Among 1.4 million or so clones listed, around 98.5% were seen once. The sequencing input was naive CD4+ T cells sorted from blood. All receptors derive from a man under 40 in good health. CDR3s include the opening cysteine and the closing phenylalanine or tryptophan. The order of the fields is CDR3 protein, CDR3 DNA, clone size, J gene, D gene, V gene. A D gene is named only where the DNA matches it firmly. Only part of the rows carry a size: once, few, many, or a class if the clone is expanded.

cdr3_aa: CASSSSRVSGRGYNEQFF
cdr3_nt: TGTGCCAGCAGCTCCTCCAGGGTTAGCGGGAGAGGTTACAATGAGCAGTTCTTC
clone_size: once
j_call: TRBJ2-1
d_call: TRBD2
v_call: TRBV7-3

cdr3_aa: CSIRDTGTDTQYF
cdr3_nt: TGCAGCATCCGGGACACCGGCACAGATACGCAGTATTTT
clone_size: once
j_call: TRBJ2-3
d_call: .
v_call: TRBV29-1

cdr3_aa: CASSSTGDTQYF
cdr3_nt: TGTGCCAGCAGCTCGACAGGAGATACGCAGTATTTT
clone_size: .
j_call: TRBJ2-3
d_call: .
v_call: TRBV7-9

cdr3_aa: CASSPGTSAYNEQFF
cdr3_nt: TGTGCCAGCTCACCCGGGACTAGCGCTTACAATGAGCAGTTCTTC
clone_size: .
j_call: TRBJ2-1
d_call: TRBD2
v_call: TRBV18

cdr3_aa: CASSVGLAGVLENEQFF
cdr3_nt: TGTGCCAGCAGCGTAGGGCTAGCGGGAGTGCTGGAAAATGAGCAGTTCTTC
clone_size: .
j_call: TRBJ2-1
d_call: TRBD2
v_call: TRBV9

cdr3_aa: CASTTGTSGDNEQFF
cdr3_nt: TGTGCCAGTACCACCGGGACTAGCGGGGACAATGAGCAGTTCTTC
clone_size: .
j_call: TRBJ2-1
d_call: TRBD2
v_call: TRBV19

cdr3_aa: CAIRNRGEQYF
cdr3_nt: TGTGCCATCAGAAACAGGGGAGAGCAGTACTTC
clone_size: .
j_call: TRBJ2-7
d_call: TRBD1
v_call: TRBV10-3

cdr3_aa: CASSPFVAAGGYNEQFF
cdr3_nt: TGCGCCAGCAGCCCCTTTGTGGCCGCGGGAGGTTACAATGAGCAGTTCTTC
clone_size: once
j_call: TRBJ2-1
d_call: TRBD2
v_call: TRBV5-1

cdr3_aa: CASRVKLQGNEQFF
cdr3_nt: TGTGCCAGCAGGGTAAAGTTACAGGGGAATGAGCAGTTCTTC
clone_size: once
j_call: TRBJ2-1
d_call: TRBD1
v_call: TRBV25-1

cdr3_aa: CASSQDPGQGEYEQYF
cdr3_nt: TGCGCCAGCAGCCAAGATCCGGGACAGGGCGAGTACGAGCAGTACTTC
clone_size: .
j_call: TRBJ2-7
d_call: TRBD1
v_call: TRBV4-1

cdr3_aa: CASSIRPYSYEQYF
cdr3_nt: TGTGCCAGTAGTATCAGACCGTATTCCTACGAGCAGTACTTC
clone_size: .
j_call: TRBJ2-7
d_call: .
v_call: TRBV19

cdr3_aa: CASSLFGDRSFEQFF
cdr3_nt: TGTGCCAGCAGTTTATTCGGGGACAGGTCTTTTGAGCAGTTCTTC
clone_size: .
j_call: TRBJ2-1
d_call: TRBD1
v_call: TRBV27

cdr3_aa: CASSHPGQGAVRGSYTF
cdr3_nt: TGTGCCAGCAGCCATCCGGGACAGGGGGCGGTTAGAGGTAGCTACACCTTC
clone_size: .
j_call: TRBJ1-2
d_call: TRBD1
v_call: TRBV7-9

cdr3_aa: CASSERSILTAGTTTNEKLFF
cdr3_nt: TGCGCCAGCAGTGAGCGATCTATCCTGACAGCCGGGACAACAACTAATGAAAAACTGTTTTTT
clone_size: once
j_call: TRBJ1-4
d_call: .
v_call: TRBV10-2

cdr3_aa: CASSLVGRGSINSYEQYF
cdr3_nt: TGTGCCAGCAGCTTAGTTGGCAGGGGGTCAATCAACTCCTACGAGCAGTACTTC
clone_size: .
j_call: TRBJ2-7
d_call: TRBD1
v_call: TRBV11-2

cdr3_aa: CASSYTGLNEKLFF
cdr3_nt: TGTGCCAGCAGTTACACAGGCCTTAATGAAAAACTGTTTTTT
clone_size: .
j_call: TRBJ1-4
d_call: .
v_call: TRBV6-5

cdr3_aa: CASPGDNEQFF
cdr3_nt: TGCGCCAGCCCTGGGGACAATGAGCAGTTCTTC
clone_size: .
j_call: TRBJ2-1
d_call: .
v_call: TRBV5-1

cdr3_aa: CASKSGLEETQYF
cdr3_nt: TGTGCCAGCAAATCCGGACTGGAAGAGACCCAGTACTTC
clone_size: .
j_call: TRBJ2-5
d_call: .
v_call: TRBV6-6

cdr3_aa: CSVEVVRDQPQHF
cdr3_nt: TGCAGCGTTGAAGTGGTCAGGGATCAGCCCCAGCATTTT
clone_size: .
j_call: TRBJ1-5
d_call: .
v_call: TRBV29-1

cdr3_aa: CASSASSSSTYNEQFF
cdr3_nt: TGTGCCAGCAGTGCATCTAGCTCTTCAACCTACAATGAGCAGTTCTTC
clone_size: .
j_call: TRBJ2-1
d_call: .
v_call: TRBV6-1

cdr3_aa: CASSKDSKTDTQYF
cdr3_nt: TGCGCCAGCAGCAAGGACAGTAAGACAGATACGCAGTATTTT
clone_size: .
j_call: TRBJ2-3
d_call: .
v_call: TRBV5-1

cdr3_aa: CASSGGTREKLFF
cdr3_nt: TGTGCCAGCAGTGGGGGGACACGGGAAAAACTGTTTTTT
clone_size: .
j_call: TRBJ1-4
d_call: .
v_call: TRBV2